This T cell receptor beta chain comes out of a study of cytomegalovirus exposure and HLA in healthy donors (dated by TCRdb to between 2016 and 2019). For context, the study as a whole: An earlier analysis of several hundred of the donors reported roughly 300 Gb of sequence data and roughly 120 million unique TCR beta sequences obtained from roughly 170 million T cells. Approximately 300 gigabases of sequencing data and around 88 million unique TCR sequences made up an early release that covered some 640 HLA-typed donors. Of the approximately 400 genotyped donors, 81% fell in the genetic ancestry cluster associated with self-reported Caucasian donors. The aim of the study was to test whether cataloging public T cell receptors could identify signatures of past pathogen exposure. The study used immunosequencing to profile the T cell repertoires of several hundred subjects and linked those repertoires to cytomegalovirus serostatus. In addition to the first cohort of 666 subjects, a separate validation cohort of approximately 120 different subjects was used. The study combined high-throughput TCR immunosequencing, statistical association of individual TCRs with disease status, and machine learning to predict cytomegalovirus infection status. A later analysis re-examined previously published TCR beta repertoires from over 500 donors and added high-resolution HLA genotyping to investigate patterns of TCR occurrence. Rather than using new phenotypic data, the later analysis identified candidate immune exposures from TCR beta sequences and from how often those sequences occurred across donors. An earlier analysis of about 600 of the donors used high-throughput TCR beta sequencing to judge whether each TCR beta V gene segment behaved as functional or pseudogenic. Donor age, sex, ethnicity and CMV serostatus were compiled alongside the repertoire data. A later genetic analysis used genome-wide SNP genotypes for about 65% of the 666 donors, treating that subset as a discovery cohort. Every repertoire in the discovery cohort had been generated on one and the same sequencing platform. Both class I and class II loci were covered by HLA typing, at four-digit resolution. Typing coverage varied by locus: roughly 629-640 donors for A, B, C, DRB1 and DQB1; roughly 500 for DQA1; approximately 610 for DPA1; around 490 for DPB1. Several DR-DQ haplotypes were handled as single units for association and clustering because linkage in the cohort was strong. Among around 400 genotyped donors of the cohort, an average of roughly 240,000 unique TCR beta nucleotide sequences were sequenced per donor, around 18% of them non-productive. What the work shows at the level of the full study, not this receptor alone: Most CMV-associated TCR beta chains appeared to be HLA-restricted in a later analysis, and the HLA associations seemed to be driven largely by CMV exposure. The only immune exposure information available for the cohort was CMV serostatus. Because counts were too low, about 18 rarely observed V segments, including chromosome 9 orphons, were excluded from the earlier analysis of around 590 of the donors. Linkage disequilibrium might explain the correlated functional status among segregating V segments, but an unknown experimental factor could not be ruled out. While some public TCRs were present in many individuals, most TCR sequences turned up only very rarely across donors. According to the authors, the approach could potentially be generalized to other disease states and immunological phenotypes. Because HLA typing was unavailable for some donors at each locus, only the typed subset was used in association tests. In a later genetic analysis, fewer N-insertions in productive TCRs were reported among donors in an Asian-associated ancestry cluster than the roughly 670-donor mean. A later analysis found that HLA-associated TCR beta chains were more clonally expanded and had lower generation probabilities than equally common non-associated chains. Strong co-occurrence of HLA alleles, especially DR and DQ, made assigning TCR associations to individual alleles difficult. A later analysis reported that several top co-occurrence clusters appeared linked to parvovirus B19, influenza, CMV and Epstein-Barr virus. The presence/absence analyses assumed that sequencing depth was roughly uniform across donors, and that assumption may not be true. At a false discovery rate of 0.05, a later analysis linked fewer than 20,000 TCR beta sequences to specific HLA alleles. Only TCR beta chains were sequenced in this cohort, and the absence of alpha or paired-chain data limited detectable features. An association between a missense DCLRE1C variant and V-gene and J-gene trimming of TCR beta chains was found in a later genetic analysis and replicated in an independent cohort. A further reported finding was that TCR beta sequences accurately predicted the HLA-A and HLA-B alleles for most subjects in the first cohort. Cytomegalovirus status was reported to be diagnosed by the classifier with high specificity and sensitivity in both the original and validation cohorts. According to a later analysis, TCR association rates differed among HLA loci, with DRB1 alleles showing the most associated TCRs and HLA-C alleles showing the fewest. Some IMGT-functional V segments, including TRBV6-2 and TRBV6-3, could not be distinguished by the 87-base-pair reads and were therefore excluded. In vitro tests confirmed that three of the cytomegalovirus-associated TCR beta chains recognize cytomegalovirus antigens. Broadly in line with IMGT annotations, most TCR beta V segments showed up in productive rearrangements about 90% or about 30% of the time in an earlier analysis of around 600 of the donors. In the study, roughly 160 TCR beta chains were listed as associated with cytomegalovirus. A cluster of highly shared sequence variants was judged likely to represent a technical artifact of the sequencing pipeline.

Concerning this clone: This receptor's antigen is unknown. Base qualities are missing; no much larger clone stands one base away.

CDR1 is given as MGHRA and CDR2 as YSYEKL, both from the germline V gene. There are 15 amino acids in the CDR3, from cysteine to phenylalanine inclusive. CDR3 DNA only is kept here, 45 bases in frame from base 1. V was cut back by 2 bases and J by 0 bases, leaving a gap of 11 bases between them. Receptors were amplified or captured by the immunoSEQ multiplex PCR assay. A mixture of 60 forward primers for TCR Vbeta segments and 13 reverse primers for TCR Jbeta segments was used in the multiplex PCR. Amplification of the CDR3 region of rearranged TCR beta genes was performed with a multiplex PCR assay on genomic DNA. Amplified TCR beta libraries were sequenced as 87-base-pair reads on the Illumina HiSeq System. On the authors' methods: A later analysis tallied 75 million to 85 million unique TCR beta chains across the 666 repertoires, and about 12 million of those chains were shared by two or more donors. Raw reads were error-corrected and collapsed into unique sequences with a nearest-neighbor algorithm that merged closely related sequences to remove PCR and sequencing errors. CDR3 sequences were aligned to IMGT reference sequences to assign V, D and J gene segments. For a sequence to be retained, a match of at least six nucleotides was required to both a V gene segment and a J gene segment. A rearrangement counted as productive if the CDR3 had no stop codons and remained in frame with V and J, and every other rearrangement counted as non-productive. Following IMGT convention, CDR3 was defined as the stretch from the second conserved V-encoded cysteine up to the conserved J-encoded phenylalanine. In an earlier analysis of approximately 500 of the donors, sequences lacking an unambiguous match to a single V gene segment were excluded. An earlier analysis of 500 to 700 of the donors classified V segments as functional when productive rearrangements were above 56.7% and as segregating when the standard deviation between donors was above 5%. A statistical classification framework was built for diagnosing cytomegalovirus status from the catalog of TCR beta chain sequences. V and J gene assignment, in a later analysis, came from comparing TCR nucleotide sequences with IMGT/GENE-DB human TR gene sequences. The TCRdist pipeline was used in a later analysis to assign CDR3 sequences and most-parsimonious VDJ recombination scenarios. In a later analysis, each TCR beta chain was defined by its CDR3 amino acid sequence together with its V-gene family, and reads lacking a unique V-gene family were excluded. As a way to deal with suspected cross-contamination and a sequencing artifact, a later analysis dropped 450 to 600 nucleotide sequences that were highly shared and had low generation probability. For each public chain, a later analysis derived a clonal expansion index from normalized ranks of inferred template counts within each repertoire. In a later analysis, generation probabilities were computed using a VDJ recombination model fitted to out-of-frame rearrangements, and the results were checked against IGoR. A later analysis scored TCR-TCR, TCR-HLA and TCR-CMV co-occurrence with hypergeometric tests, applying a repertoire-size bias correction to TCR pairs. False discovery rates were estimated in a later analysis by permuting HLA or CMV assignments 20 times. In a later analysis, co-occurring TCRs were grouped using DBSCAN, and TCRdist sequence similarity was added for clustering within HLA-allele-positive subsets. For co-occurrence clustering, repertoires with fewer than 30,000 or more than 120,000 public chains were excluded, along with 4 to 6 repertoires with anomalous nucleotide sharing. Imported from immuneACCESS, the table was reduced by TCRdb to in-frame sequences with V and J called. These copies leave out some clones; in studies compared against another copy, an unresolved V gene accounts for under half, and the cause of the remainder is not known. V, J and clone size reflect that table, while D and trimming were determined from the DNA. Within this sample are about 78,000 clones, with over 55% of them counted one time only. In total, the top ten clones hold around 5% of the sample.

The cohort comprised 550 to 700 healthy bone marrow donors. All cohort members were sampled while nominally healthy, although unrecorded immune exposures were likely present. The donor was CMV seropositive and was included in the group of some 290 seropositive cohort members. A peripheral blood sample was provided by each donor, and peripheral blood mononuclear cells were used for TCR beta sequencing. Genomic DNA extraction from the blood cell samples was performed with the Qiagen DNeasy Blood Extraction Kit. Material: PBMCs. This chain is built from TRBV4-1 and TRBJ2-7; possibly the D gene is TRBD1, per 6 matching bases. This clonotype was sampled from a man under 40 in good health and CMV-seropositive. The DNA sequence is as follows: TGCGCCAGCAGCCAATTTACAGGGAGCTCCTACGAGCAGTACTTC. Its protein reads: CASSQFTGSSYEQYF.